This passage covers 3 T cell receptor beta chains from one sample sequenced in a study of cytomegalovirus exposure and HLA in healthy donors. Primers included in the PCR were 60 Vbeta and 13 Jbeta primers. Sequenced by immunoSEQ multiplex PCR; TCRdb stores in-frame clones only, minus some. In total, the table holds fewer than 250,000 clones. The sample comprised PBMCs. The receptors were sampled from a woman in her 30s in good health and CMV-seropositive.

CDR3 sequence reads: CASSVGGEQFF. The CDR3 nucleotides read TGTGCCAGCAGCGTGGGGGGTGAGCAGTTCTTC. V and J are TRBV9 and TRBJ2-1; TRBD2 might be the D (6 bases). Germline-derived CDR1 and CDR2 are SGDLS and YYNGEE. Trimming removed 2 bases from V and 9 bases from J, with 6 bases in between. This CDR3 has 11 residues.

The CDR3 loop reads CASSQDSWTGYYQYF. CDR3 bases: TGCGCCAGCAGCCAAGATAGTTGGACAGGGTACTATCAGTACTTC. The chain joins TRBV4-3 to TRBJ2-5; 8 nucleotides match TRBD1. This CDR3 has 15 amino acids. V trimming: 0 bases; J trimming: 11 bases; junction bases outside the gene matches: 11. CDR1 and CDR2 (germline): LGHNA, YSLEER.

The J gene is TRBJ1-1, the V gene TRBV2; the D is unclear. From germline, CDR1 is SNHLY and CDR2 FYNNEI. V lost 7 bases and J 0 bases, leaving 12 bases between the germline ends. The length of the CDR3 is 14 residues. The CDR3 loop is CASIWRDMNTEAFF. CDR3 in DNA: TGTGCCAGCATATGGCGTGACATGAACACTGAAGCTTTCTTT.